This T cell receptor beta chain was recovered during a study of early stage breast cancer tumors. On the study more broadly: ER+/PR+/HER2- status applied to about 70% of the 16 invasive breast tumors. Average read coverage per sample was 9.5 to 10-fold.

TCRdb's table, derived via immunoSEQ multiplex PCR, lists solely in-frame clones and lacks some. The sample records around 78,000 clones, under 85% being singletons. The study, taken as a whole, reports: Functional markers like CD4, CD8 and FOXP3 were missed in bulk sequencing. Compared with adjacent normal breast, tumors showed 2 to 2.5-fold denser, more clonal T cells.

A single count supports this clone. Antigen specificity is unknown. The sequenced sample was blood. The receptor's source is a person between 55 and 69 years old with breast cancer.

The CDR3 region is CASSRTGGRNHNEQFF. The CDR3 nucleotides read TGTGCCAGCAGCCGGACGGGGGGTAGGAACCACAATGAGCAGTTCTTC. The chain carries TRBV7-2 and TRBJ2-1, with TRBD2 matching over 7 bases. Germline V gives CDR1 SGHTA, CDR2 FQGNSA. The CDR3 consists of 16 residues. Losses at the gene ends were 5 bases for V and 5 bases for J; bases not matched to a gene: 12.